This is a list of T cell receptor beta chains from one sample in a study of T cell responses to AZD1222 COVID-19 vaccine. Sequencing was performed with immunoSEQ multiplex PCR; in TCRdb, only in-frame clones are kept and a portion is missing. Altogether fewer than 130,000 clones are present, 92% being singletons, with the ten largest covering about 1.2%. The specimen was peripheral blood, collected on day 0 of AZD1222 vaccination. The receptors were gathered from an adult in good health. Both conserved end residues are part of each CDR3. The D gene is left open where the match is weak.

d_call	v_call	j_call	cdr3_nt	cdr3_aa
-	TRBV28	TRBJ2-1	TGTGCCACCCGAGGGGCAGGTCTGGAAGGATGGTTCTTC	CATRGAGLEGWFF
TRBD1	TRBV7-6	TRBJ2-1	TGTGCCAGCAGCCCTCTTCCGGGACAGGGGTCTAATGAGCAGTTCTTC	CASSPLPGQGSNEQFF
-	TRBV7-3	TRBJ2-5	TGTGCCAGCAGCTTAACGCAAGATAGCACCGAGACCCAGTACTTC	CASSLTQDSTETQYF
TRBD1	TRBV30	TRBJ2-3	TGTGCCCAAAGCAAGGACAGGCTCCGCACAGATACGCAGTATTTT	CAQSKDRLRTDTQYF
TRBD1	TRBV7-3	TRBJ2-7	TGTGCCAGCAGCTTTGGGACAGGGGGCGCATACGAGCAGTACTTC	CASSFGTGGAYEQYF
-	TRBV28	TRBJ1-2	TGTGCCAGCACCTCCCAGGGTTCTGGCTACACCTTC	CASTSQGSGYTF
-	TRBV30	TRBJ2-2	TGTGCCTGGGACCGTGGGGGTTACACCGGGGAGCTGTTTTTT	CAWDRGGYTGELFF
-	TRBV7-9	TRBJ1-1	TGTGCCAGCAGCCCTAGCGGGGGCGGCACTGAAGCTTTCTTT	CASSPSGGGTEAFF
TRBD1	TRBV3-1/TRBV3-2	TRBJ2-7	TGTGCCAGCAGCCGTCAGGGGACAGTATACGAGCAGTACTTC	CASSRQGTVYEQYF
TRBD1	TRBV28	TRBJ1-2	TGTGCCAGCAGGGAGACAGGGGGCGCCTATGGCTACACCTTC	CASRETGGAYGYTF
TRBD1	TRBV4-2	TRBJ1-2	TGTGCCAGCAGCCAAGGACAGGGCAGGGGCTATGGCTACACCTTC	CASSQGQGRGYGYTF